This T cell receptor beta chain was sequenced for a study of tumor and adjacent non-tumor tissue in lung cancer. The wider study: Patients comprised approximately eleven adenocarcinoma, a couple of squamous cell carcinoma and 1 small cell lung cancer.

RNA was extracted from bulk tissue without any cell sorting. Three rounds of nested PCR, following a modified ARM-PCR protocol, produced the TCRbeta library. Each CDR3 protein gets one entry after TCRdb re-called the multiplex PCR reads with MiXCR. The repertoire has about 140,000 distinct CDR3 sequences, around 67% of them found once; the top ten carry roughly 18%. This clonotype has a count of ten or more. With V trimmed by 3 bases and J by 14 bases, 4 bases remained unmatched. In germline, CDR1 is DFQATT, CDR2 SNEGSKA (reference sequence). This CDR3 is built from 11 residues. The sample taken for sequencing was lung tumor tissue. The receptor was isolated from a man between 60 and 70 years old with small cell lung cancer. The chain recombines TRBV20-1 with TRBJ2-1; 10 bases match TRBD2. CDR3 coding DNA: TGCAGTGCTAGTACTAGCGGGATAAAGTTCTTC. Protein sequence: CSASTSGIKFF.